This T cell receptor beta chain stems from a study of blood T cell repertoires in COVID-19. About the research overall: Italy, Spain and the United States were the sources of the convalescent and acute COVID-19 samples. Nucleic acid was either cDNA or gDNA, and it came from T cells, B-cell-depleted T cells, or PBMCs.

Original handling: Quantification of nucleated cells was approximated via reference gene primer amplification. The assay was immunoSEQ multiplex PCR, and TCRdb's table has in-frame clones only and misses some. V, J and clone size are those of that table, while D and trimming were read from the DNA. The profile shows about 250,000 clones, about 79% of them singletons. V lost 4 bases to trimming and J lost 2 bases, with 13 bases between them. CDR3 size: 15 residues. Germline-derived CDR1 and CDR2 are SGHTS and YDEGEE. The chain carries TRBV5-8 and TRBJ1-5, with a weak D call TRBD1 (6 bases). The sequencing input was peripheral blood. The sequence was collected from a man at least 80 years old with acute or convalescent COVID-19. Here the CDR3 reads CASSLGQFGNQPQHF. For the CDR3, the DNA is TGTGCCAGCAGCCTCGGACAGTTCGGCAATCAGCCCCAGCATTTT.